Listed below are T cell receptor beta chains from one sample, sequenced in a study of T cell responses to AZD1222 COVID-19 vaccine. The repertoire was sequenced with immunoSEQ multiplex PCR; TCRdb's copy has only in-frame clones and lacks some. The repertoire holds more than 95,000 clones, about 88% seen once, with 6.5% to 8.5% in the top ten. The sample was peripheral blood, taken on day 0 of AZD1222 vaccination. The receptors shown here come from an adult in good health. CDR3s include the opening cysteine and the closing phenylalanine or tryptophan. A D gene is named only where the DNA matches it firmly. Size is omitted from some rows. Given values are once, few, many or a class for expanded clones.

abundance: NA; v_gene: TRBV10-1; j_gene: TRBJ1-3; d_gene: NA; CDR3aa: CASTRCSGNTIYF
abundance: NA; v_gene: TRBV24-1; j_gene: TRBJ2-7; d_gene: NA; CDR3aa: CATASGLEEQYF
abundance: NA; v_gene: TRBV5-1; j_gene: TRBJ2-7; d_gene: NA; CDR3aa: CASSLNYEQYF
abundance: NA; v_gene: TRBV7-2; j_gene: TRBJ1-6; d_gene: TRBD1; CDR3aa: CASSPSGQGYNSPLHF
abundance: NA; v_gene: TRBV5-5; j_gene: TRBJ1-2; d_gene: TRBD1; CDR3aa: CASSLDTDRGYGYTF
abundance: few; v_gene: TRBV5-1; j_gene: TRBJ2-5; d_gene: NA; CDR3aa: CASSLEAGEETQYF
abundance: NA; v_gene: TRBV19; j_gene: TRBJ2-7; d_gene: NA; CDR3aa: CASSRGRFTYEQYF
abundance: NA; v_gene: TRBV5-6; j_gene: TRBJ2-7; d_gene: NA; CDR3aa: CASSQTGRIYEQYF
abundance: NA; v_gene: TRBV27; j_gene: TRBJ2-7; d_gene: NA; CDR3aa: CASSLYREAYEQYF
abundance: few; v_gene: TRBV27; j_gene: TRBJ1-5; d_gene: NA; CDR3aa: CASSFHGMGNQPQHF
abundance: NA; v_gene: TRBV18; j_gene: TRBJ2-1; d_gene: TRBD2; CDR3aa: CASSPRTSGRTGYNEQFF
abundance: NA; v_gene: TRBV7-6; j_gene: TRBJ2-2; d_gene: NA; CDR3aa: CASSRTGTSSPGELFF
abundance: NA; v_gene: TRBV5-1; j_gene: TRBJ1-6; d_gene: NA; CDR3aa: CASSLEVRHSPLHF
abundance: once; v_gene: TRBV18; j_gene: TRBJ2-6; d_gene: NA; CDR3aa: CASSPIRGRSGANVLTF
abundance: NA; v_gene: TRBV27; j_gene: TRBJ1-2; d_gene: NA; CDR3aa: CASSPGRDGYTF
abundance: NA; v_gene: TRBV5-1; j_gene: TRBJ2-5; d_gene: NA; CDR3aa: CASSEEGQYQETQYF
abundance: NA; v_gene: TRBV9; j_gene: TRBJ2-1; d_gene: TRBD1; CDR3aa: CASSLTGGNEQFF
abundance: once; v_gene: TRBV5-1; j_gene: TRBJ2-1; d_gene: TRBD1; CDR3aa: CASSSGDSFGEQFF
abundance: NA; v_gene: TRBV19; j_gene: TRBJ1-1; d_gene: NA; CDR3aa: CASRRAGNTEAFF
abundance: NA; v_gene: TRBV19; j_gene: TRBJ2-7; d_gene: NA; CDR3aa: CASSIDASQYEQYF
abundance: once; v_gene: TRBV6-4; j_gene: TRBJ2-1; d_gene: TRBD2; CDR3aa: CASSDGLAGAEQFF
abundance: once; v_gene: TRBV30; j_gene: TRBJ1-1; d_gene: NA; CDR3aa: CAWSVFGNTEAFF
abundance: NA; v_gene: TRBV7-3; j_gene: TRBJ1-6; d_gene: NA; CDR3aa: CASSLRSAANSPLHF
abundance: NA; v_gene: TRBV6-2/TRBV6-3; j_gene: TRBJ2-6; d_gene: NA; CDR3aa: CASSSSGANVLTF
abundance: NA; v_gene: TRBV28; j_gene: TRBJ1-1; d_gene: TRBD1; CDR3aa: CASRPIGRGLTFF
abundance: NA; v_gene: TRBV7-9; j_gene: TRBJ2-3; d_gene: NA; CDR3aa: CASSSRGGTQYF
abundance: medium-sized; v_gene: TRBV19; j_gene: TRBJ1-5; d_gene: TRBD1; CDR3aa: CASMDRGLDQPQHF
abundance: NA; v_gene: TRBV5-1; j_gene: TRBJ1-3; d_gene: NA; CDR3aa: CASRKEGSSGNTIYF
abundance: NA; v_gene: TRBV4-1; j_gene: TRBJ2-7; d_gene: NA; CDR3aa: CASSQDPAPGYEQYF
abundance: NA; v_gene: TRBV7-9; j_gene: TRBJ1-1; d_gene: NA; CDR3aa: CASSLTWTGEAFF
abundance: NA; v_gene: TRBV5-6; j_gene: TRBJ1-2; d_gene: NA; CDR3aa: CASSFPPRDLGNYGYTF
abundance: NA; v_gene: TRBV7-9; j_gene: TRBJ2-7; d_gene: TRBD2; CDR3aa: CASSLLDSGGSLPYEQYF
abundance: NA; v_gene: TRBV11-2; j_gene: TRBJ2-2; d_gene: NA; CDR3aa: CASSPATNTGELFF
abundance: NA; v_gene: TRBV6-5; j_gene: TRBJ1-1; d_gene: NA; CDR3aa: CASSYWGAEAFF
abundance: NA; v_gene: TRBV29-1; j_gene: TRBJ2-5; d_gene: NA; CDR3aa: CSVARSEGRETQYF
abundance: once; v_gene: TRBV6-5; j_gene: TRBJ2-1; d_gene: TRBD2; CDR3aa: CASSTGTSGGTLMFF
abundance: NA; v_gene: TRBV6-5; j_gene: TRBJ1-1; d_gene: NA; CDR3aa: CASSLSSVANTEAFF
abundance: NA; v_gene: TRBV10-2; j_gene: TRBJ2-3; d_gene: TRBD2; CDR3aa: CASSDLAGGVDTQYF
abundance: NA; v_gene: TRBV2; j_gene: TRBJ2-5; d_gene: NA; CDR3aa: CASSEAGLGLETQYF
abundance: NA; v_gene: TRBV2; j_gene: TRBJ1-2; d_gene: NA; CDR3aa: CASSGTQDHGYTF